The sequence of this T cell receptor (beta chain) was determined in a study of cytomegalovirus exposure and HLA in healthy donors. Germline V gene sequence: CDR1 MNHNY, CDR2 SVGAGI (reference sequence). The germline V and J ends were trimmed by 6 bases and 3 bases, with 11 bases remaining between them. This CDR3 has 14 residues. 13 Jbeta primers and 60 Vbeta primers were used for the PCR. As originally analysed: Unique TCR beta chains numbered around 75 million in a later analysis, with around 10 million shared. Clones were sequenced by immunoSEQ multiplex PCR, and TCRdb holds only the in-frame ones, with some missing. From that table come the V and J calls and clone size; the DNA was used to work out D and trimming. The sample includes approximately 69,000 clones, roughly 72% of them seen just once.

The specimen was PBMCs. The clonotype was recovered from a woman under 40 in good health and CMV-seropositive. The gene calls are TRBV6-6 and TRBJ1-4, with a possible D match to TRBD1 (6 bases). The CDR3 DNA reads TGTGCCAGCAGCCTAACAGGGTCTAATGAAAAACTGTTTTTT. The encoded protein is CASSLTGSNEKLFF.